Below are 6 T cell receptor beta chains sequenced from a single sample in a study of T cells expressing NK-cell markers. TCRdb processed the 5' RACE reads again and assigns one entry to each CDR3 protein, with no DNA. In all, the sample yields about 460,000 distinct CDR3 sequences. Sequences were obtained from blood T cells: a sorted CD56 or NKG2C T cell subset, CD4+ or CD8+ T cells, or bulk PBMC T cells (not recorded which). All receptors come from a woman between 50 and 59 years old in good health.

CDR3 sequence: CSARSGVWAGDHISGTEAFF. The chain employs TRBV20-1 and TRBJ1-1; the TCRdb call, TRBD1, lacks DNA for checking. The CDR3 has 20 amino acids. Germline-derived CDR1 and CDR2 are DFQATT and SNEGSKA (reference sequence).

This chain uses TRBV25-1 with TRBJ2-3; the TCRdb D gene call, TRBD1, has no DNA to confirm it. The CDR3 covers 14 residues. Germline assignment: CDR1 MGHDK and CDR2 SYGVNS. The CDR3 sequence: CATRGRQSTDTQYF.

The chain's CDR3 is CASSEGLSLPGHNEQFF. The V gene is TRBV5-6, the J gene TRBJ2-1; the D call from TCRdb, TRBD1, cannot be confirmed without DNA. The CDR3 has 17 residues. CDR1 is SGHDT, CDR2 YYEEEE, per germline.

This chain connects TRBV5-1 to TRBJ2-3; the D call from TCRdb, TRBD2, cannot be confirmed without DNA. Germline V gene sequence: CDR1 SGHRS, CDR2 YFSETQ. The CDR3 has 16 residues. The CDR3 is CASSLGGLAGTDTQYF.

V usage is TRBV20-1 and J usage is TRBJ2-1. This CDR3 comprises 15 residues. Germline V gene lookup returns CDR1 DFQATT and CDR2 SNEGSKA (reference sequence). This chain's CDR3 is CSARNSGSPYNEQFF.

CDR3 loop: CASGGGLAGDGEQFF. The chain recombines TRBV3-1 with TRBJ2-1; the TRBD2 assignment by TCRdb is unverifiable without DNA. The CDR3 consists of 15 residues. From germline, CDR1 is LGHDT and CDR2 YNNKEL (reference sequence).